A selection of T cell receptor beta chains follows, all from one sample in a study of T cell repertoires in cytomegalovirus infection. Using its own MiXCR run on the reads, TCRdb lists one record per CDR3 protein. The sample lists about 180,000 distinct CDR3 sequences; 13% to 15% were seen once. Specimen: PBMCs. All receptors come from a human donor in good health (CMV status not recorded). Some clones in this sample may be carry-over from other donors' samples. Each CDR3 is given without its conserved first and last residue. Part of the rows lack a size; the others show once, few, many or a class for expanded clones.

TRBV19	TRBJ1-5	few	ASSIEPGTDHQPQH
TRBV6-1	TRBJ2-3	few	ASSFAESTDTQY
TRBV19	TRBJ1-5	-	ASSIPPGQGGQPQH
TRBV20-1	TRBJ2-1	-	SARGGGPANEQF
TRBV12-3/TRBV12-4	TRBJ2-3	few	ASSSNGQGAVDTQY
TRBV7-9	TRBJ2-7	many	ASSAPRYHEQY
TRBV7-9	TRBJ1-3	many	ASSRSGNTIY
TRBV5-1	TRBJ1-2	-	ASSQGMGARDYGYT
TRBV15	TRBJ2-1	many	ATTWDLRGSNEQF
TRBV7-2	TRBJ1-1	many	ASSPRDIQNTEAF
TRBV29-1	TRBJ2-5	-	SVVIQGVPRGTQY
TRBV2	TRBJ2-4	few	ASRDSGTMAKNIQY
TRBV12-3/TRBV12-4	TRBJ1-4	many	ASSLDRGRTNEKLF
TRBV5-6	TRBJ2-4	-	ASSLGLVNKNIQY
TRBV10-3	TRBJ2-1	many	AIRGNQREESSYEQF
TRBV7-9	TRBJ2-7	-	ASSLTGRGLSYEQY
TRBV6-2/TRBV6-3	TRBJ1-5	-	ASSSSLRGRNQPQH
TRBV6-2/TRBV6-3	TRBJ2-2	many	ASSYHLLRGGELF
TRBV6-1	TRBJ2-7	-	ASSYSSGDEQY
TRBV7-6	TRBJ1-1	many	ASSPARGVTEAF
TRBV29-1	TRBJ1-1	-	SGRTGMNTEAF
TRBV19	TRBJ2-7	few	ASSMGGYEQY
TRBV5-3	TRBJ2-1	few	ASSPRDRGYNEQF
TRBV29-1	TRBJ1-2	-	SVEDGGAYGYT
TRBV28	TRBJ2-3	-	ASSTGQDQQY
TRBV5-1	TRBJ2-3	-	ASSPGTSGRYGTDTQY
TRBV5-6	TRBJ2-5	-	ASSRTGWTQY
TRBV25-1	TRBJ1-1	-	ASSPGGRANEAF
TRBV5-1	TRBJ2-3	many	ASSLFGDTDTQY
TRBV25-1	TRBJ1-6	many	ASSEYRWTGPLLEDSPLH
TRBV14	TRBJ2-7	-	ASSQERTDYKQY
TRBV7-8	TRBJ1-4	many	ASSLAQTYRTNEKLF
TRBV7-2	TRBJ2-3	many	ASSLAAFPSTDTQY
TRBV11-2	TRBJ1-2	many	ASSSPTGNDTNYGYT
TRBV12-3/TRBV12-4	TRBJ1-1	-	ASSLAKGGAF
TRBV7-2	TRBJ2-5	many	ASSGLPQETQY
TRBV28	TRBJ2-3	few	ASSFGTSGTDTQY
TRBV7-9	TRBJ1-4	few	ASSQGGKYEKLF
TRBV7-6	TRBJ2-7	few	ASSFQVYEQY
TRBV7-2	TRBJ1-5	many	ASSSRLGSNQPQH
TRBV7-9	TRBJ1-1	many	ASSLDMNTEAF
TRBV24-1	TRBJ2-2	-	ATSDLGVGTNTGELF
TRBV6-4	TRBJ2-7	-	ASSDSTTRTRSYEQY
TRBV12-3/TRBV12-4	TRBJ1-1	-	ASSGWGLSEAF
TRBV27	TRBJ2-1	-	ASSFLAGAPKTNEQF
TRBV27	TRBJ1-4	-	ASSRGGNEKLF
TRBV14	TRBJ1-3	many	ASSLFSVSSGNTIY
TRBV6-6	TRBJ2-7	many	ASSYSSQHSYEQY
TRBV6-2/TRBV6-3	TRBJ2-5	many	ASSLGTGELQETQY
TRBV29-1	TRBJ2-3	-	SVDRGGDTQY
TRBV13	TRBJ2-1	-	ASSSITWHEQF
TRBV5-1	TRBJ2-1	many	ASSFITWVNNEQF
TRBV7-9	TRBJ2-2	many	ASTRRDRGFGTGELF
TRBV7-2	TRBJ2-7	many	ASSIRSGSGSDEQY